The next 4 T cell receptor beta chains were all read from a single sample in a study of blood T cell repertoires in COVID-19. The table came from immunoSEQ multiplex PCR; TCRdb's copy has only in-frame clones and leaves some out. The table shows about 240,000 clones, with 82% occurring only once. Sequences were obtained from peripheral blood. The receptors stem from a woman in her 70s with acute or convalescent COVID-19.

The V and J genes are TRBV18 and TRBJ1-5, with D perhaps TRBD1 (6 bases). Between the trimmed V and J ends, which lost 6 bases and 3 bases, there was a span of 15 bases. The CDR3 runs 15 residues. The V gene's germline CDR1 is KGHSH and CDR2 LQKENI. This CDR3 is CASSASTGSNQPQHF. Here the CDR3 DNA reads TGTGCCAGCTCGGCTTCGACAGGTTCCAATCAGCCCCAGCATTTT.

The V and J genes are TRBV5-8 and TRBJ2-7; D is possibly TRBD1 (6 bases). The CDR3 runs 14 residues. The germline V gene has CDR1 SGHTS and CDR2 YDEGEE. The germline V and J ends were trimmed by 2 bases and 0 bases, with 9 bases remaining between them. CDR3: CASSFGTTSYEQYF. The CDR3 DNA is TGTGCCAGCAGCTTCGGGACAACCTCCTACGAGCAGTACTTC. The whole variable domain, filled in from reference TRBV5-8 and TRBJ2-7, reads EAGVTQSPTHLIKTRGQQATLRCSPISGHTSVYWYQQALGLGLQFLLWYDEGEERNRGNFPPRFSGRQFPNYSSELNVNALELEDSALYLCASSFGTTSYEQYFGPGTRLTVT.

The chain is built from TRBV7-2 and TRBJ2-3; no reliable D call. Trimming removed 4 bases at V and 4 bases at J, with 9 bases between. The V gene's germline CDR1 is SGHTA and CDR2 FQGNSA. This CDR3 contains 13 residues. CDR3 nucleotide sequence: TGTGCCAGCAGCTCAGTAAATTCAGATACGCAGTATTTT. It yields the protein CASSSVNSDTQYF. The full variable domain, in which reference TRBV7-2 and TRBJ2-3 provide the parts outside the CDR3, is GAGVSQSPSNKVTEKGKDVELRCDPISGHTALYWYRQSLGQGLEFLIYFQGNSAPDKSGLPSDRFSAERTGGSVSTLTIQRTQQEDSAVYLCASSSVNSDTQYFGPGTRLTVL.

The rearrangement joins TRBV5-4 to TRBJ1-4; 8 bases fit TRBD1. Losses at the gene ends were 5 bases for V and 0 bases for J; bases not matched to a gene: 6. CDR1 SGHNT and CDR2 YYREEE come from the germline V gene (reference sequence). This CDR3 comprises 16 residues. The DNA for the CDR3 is TGTGCCAGCAGTCGACAGGGGAGCCCAACTAATGAAAAACTGTTTTTT. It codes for CASSRQGSPTNEKLFF. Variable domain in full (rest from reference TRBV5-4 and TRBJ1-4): ETGVTQSPTHLIKTRGQQVTLRCSSQSGHNTVSWYQQALGQGPQFIFQYYREEENGRGNFPPRFSGLQFPNYSSELNVNALELDDSALYLCASSRQGSPTNEKLFFGSGTQLSVL.